What follows are 9 T cell receptor beta chains derived from one specimen sequenced in a study of T cell responses to AZD1222 COVID-19 vaccine. The data were produced by immunoSEQ multiplex PCR, yet TCRdb's version contains in-frame clones alone and is incomplete. The sample holds almost 35,000 clones, approximately 88% seen once. Sequencing was performed on peripheral blood, taken on day 0 of AZD1222 vaccination. Every receptor here comes from an adult in good health.

J is TRBJ2-7 and V is TRBV15, with D perhaps matching TRBD1 (6 bases). V was clipped by 5 bases and J by 2 bases, with 10 bases between them. CDR3 length equals 13 residues. Germline V gene sequence: CDR1 LNHNV, CDR2 YYDKDF (reference sequence). CDR3 nucleotides: TGTGCCACCAGCTCAGGACAGACCTACGAGCAGTACTTC. Its protein product is CATSSGQTYEQYF.

This clone was seen once. The V and J genes are TRBV5-1 and TRBJ2-7; the D gene could be TRBD1 or TRBD2 (6 bases each). The CDR3 consists of 15 residues. Germline CDR1 is SGHRS and CDR2 is YFSETQ. The V end was cut by 3 bases, the J end by 0 bases, with 13 bases between. The CDR3 sequence is CASSWRGGSSYEQYF. The CDR3 bases are TGCGCCAGCAGCTGGAGAGGGGGGAGCTCCTACGAGCAGTACTTC.

This clone was seen a handful of times. V and J are TRBV6-5 and TRBJ1-5, with D perhaps matching TRBD1 (6 bases). The CDR3 covers 13 residues. Trimming removed 8 bases from V and 6 bases from J, with 14 bases in between. Germline CDR1 MNHEY, CDR2 SVGAGI. The CDR3 reads CASHGGAGQPQHF. The CDR3 coding sequence is TGTGCCAGCCACGGGGGGGCGGGTCAGCCCCAGCATTTT.

The genes are TRBV9 and TRBJ2-1; D may be TRBD1 (5 bases). The germline V gene has CDR1 SGDLS and CDR2 YYNGEE. The V and J ends lost 0 bases and 10 bases respectively, with 8 bases between them. This CDR3 is 12 amino acids long. The CDR3 spells CASSVEGNEQFF. The CDR3 bases are TGTGCCAGCAGCGTAGAGGGGAACGAGCAGTTCTTC. The whole variable domain, filled in from reference TRBV9 and TRBJ2-1, reads DSGVTQTPKHLITATGQRVTLRCSPRSGDLSVYWYQQSLDQGLQFLIQYYNGEERAKGNILERFSAQQFPDLHSELNLSSLELGDSALYFCASSVEGNEQFFGPGTRLTVL.

This rearrangement joins TRBV14 to TRBJ2-7; 8 nucleotides match TRBD2. This CDR3 has 17 residues. Germline values: CDR1 SGHDN, CDR2 FVKESK. V was clipped by 6 bases and J by 2 bases; unmatched bases: 15. CDR3 DNA: TGTGCCAGCAGTGTCAGTATTAGGACTAGCCAAGCCTACGAGCAGTACTTC. This translates into CASSVSIRTSQAYEQYF. Based on the CDR3 plus reference TRBV14 and TRBJ2-7, the full variable domain is EAGVTQFPSHSVIEKGQTVTLRCDPISGHDNLYWYRRVMGKEIKFLLHFVKESKQDESGMPNNRFLAERTGGTYSTLKVQPAELEDSGVYFCASSVSIRTSQAYEQYFGPGTRLTVT.

This clone has a single count. The genes are TRBV7-9 and TRBJ1-5; D is ambiguous. Per germline, CDR1 SEHNR and CDR2 FQNEAQ (reference sequence). The CDR3 runs 14 residues. Trimming left V 1 base short and J 7 bases short, with 11 bases between. The CDR3 protein is CASSLESVGQPQHF. DNA for the CDR3: TGTGCCAGCAGCTTAGAAAGTGTTGGGCAGCCCCAGCATTTT.

The J gene is TRBJ1-1, the V gene TRBV9, with a possible D match to TRBD1 (5 bases). Between the trimmed V and J ends, which lost 0 bases and 4 bases, there was a span of 10 bases. There are 14 residues in the CDR3. Germline CDR1 is SGDLS and CDR2 is YYNGEE. CDR3 in amino acids: CASSVGGGGTEAFF. CDR3 DNA sequence: TGTGCCAGCAGCGTAGGGGGGGGTGGCACTGAAGCTTTCTTT.

This chain links TRBV2 with TRBJ1-5; D perhaps matches TRBD1 (5 bases). There are 15 residues in the CDR3. Trimming shortened V by 1 base and J by 3 bases, and 10 bases separated the two germline ends. Germline V CDR1 and CDR2: SNHLY, FYNNEI. CDR3 in amino acids: CASSEGTPINQPQHF. The CDR3 nucleotides read TGTGCCAGCAGTGAAGGGACACCTATCAATCAGCCCCAGCATTTT.

In this sample, this clone turned up once. CDR3 sequence: CASSLRLGDSGNTIYF. As DNA, the CDR3 is TGTGCCAGCAGCTTAAGACTAGGAGACAGTGGAAACACCATATATTTT. This chain connects TRBV7-6 to TRBJ1-3, with a possible D match to TRBD1 (5 bases). V lost 2 bases to trimming and J lost 3 bases, with 14 bases between them. Germline values: CDR1 SGHVS, CDR2 FNYEAQ. The CDR3 has 16 amino acids.